These 32 T cell receptor beta chains originate from one sample sequenced in a study of technical replicates of blood from a handful of donors. The method was immunoSEQ multiplex PCR; TCRdb's version includes in-frame clones alone and lacks a portion of them. The table shows 75,000 to 90,000 clones, with about 93% occurring only once. The sample was T cells isolated from PBMCs. The receptor source for this set is a human donor in good health.

This chain connects TRBV18 to TRBJ2-2; 10 nucleotides agree with TRBD1. The junction had 2 bases not matched to a gene; V was cut back by 0 bases and J by 4 bases. Germline CDR1 and CDR2: KGHSH and LQKENI. The CDR3 runs 16 residues. The CDR3 is CASSPPGTGATGELFF. The DNA of the CDR3 is TGTGCCAGCTCACCACCGGGGACAGGGGCCACCGGGGAGCTGTTTTTT.

This clone occurred once. This rearrangement joins TRBV6-6 to TRBJ2-2, with 7 positions matching TRBD2. The V gene's germline CDR1 is MNHNY and CDR2 SVGAGI (reference sequence). The CDR3 covers 15 residues. V shed 8 bases, J shed 4 bases, and the junction held 10 bases outside the gene matches. The CDR3 region has the DNA TGTGCCAGCTCTGCGGGAGTGTCCGGCACCGGGGAGCTGTTTTTT. Translated: CASSAGVSGTGELFF.

The chain uses TRBV2 and TRBJ2-1; no clear D gene. This CDR3 has 13 amino acids. CDR1 is SNHLY, CDR2 FYNNEI, per germline. Trimming took off 4 bases at V and 0 bases at J, with 4 bases between the two ends. This CDR3 is CASSVLSYNEQFF. The CDR3 region has the DNA TGTGCCAGCAGTGTTCTCTCCTACAATGAGCAGTTCTTC.

The gene calls are TRBV29-1 and TRBJ2-7; 11 positions match TRBD2. Germline V gives CDR1 SQVTM, CDR2 ANQGSEA. This CDR3 contains 14 residues. V gave up 6 bases and J gave up 2 bases; unmatched junction bases: 6. CDR3: CSVALLAGAYEQYF. As DNA, the CDR3 is TGCAGCGTCGCCCTACTAGCGGGAGCCTACGAGCAGTACTTC.

The CDR3 DNA follows: TGTGCCAGTACCAACGAACTGAGGGGGCCTAATGAAAAACTGTTTTTT. It translates to CASTNELRGPNEKLFF. J is TRBJ1-4 and V is TRBV19, with 7 bases that match TRBD1. Germline V CDR1 and CDR2: LNHDA, SQIVND (reference sequence). CDR3 length: 16 amino acids. The V segment lost 7 bases and the J segment 3 bases; nucleotides outside the gene matches: 11.

This clone was counted a single time. V is TRBV7-2 and J is TRBJ2-3; no firm D call. The ends were cut back, 5 bases at V and 5 bases at J, with 14 bases in the middle. The CDR3 sequence is 14 residues long. Germline V gives CDR1 SGHTA, CDR2 FQGNSA. The CDR3 nucleotides read TGTGCCAGCAGCCCCCTGCCGCCAGGAGATACGCAGTATTTT. Translating it yields CASSPLPPGDTQYF.

CDR3 residues: CASSFGGSNTGELFF. The CDR3 nucleotides read TGTGCCAGCAGCTTTGGGGGGTCAAACACCGGGGAGCTGTTTTTT. The chain links TRBV7-3 to TRBJ2-2; D is possibly TRBD2 (6 bases). Germline values: CDR1 SGHTA, CDR2 FQGTGA. Between the trimmed V and J ends, which lost 3 bases and 2 bases, there was a span of 10 bases. This CDR3 region has 15 residues.

The rearrangement uses TRBV6-6 and TRBJ2-2; the D gene is possibly TRBD2 (6 bases). The CDR3 length is 13 residues. V lost 8 bases, J lost 5 bases, and 12 bases lay in between. Looked up from germline, CDR1 is MNHNY and CDR2 is SVGAGI (reference sequence). In DNA form, the CDR3 reads TGTGCCAGCCTAGCGTTTATTACCGGGGAGCTGTTTTTT. This codes for CASLAFITGELFF.

The chain employs TRBV4-3 and TRBJ2-1, with 7 bases fitting TRBD2. The CDR3 totals 16 residues. Germline CDR1 reads LGHNA; CDR2 reads YSLEER. The junction had 8 bases not matched to a gene; V was cut back by 0 bases and J by 6 bases. CDR3 amino acids: CASSQDSREPFNEQFF. DNA of the CDR3: TGCGCCAGCAGCCAAGATTCGCGGGAGCCCTTCAATGAGCAGTTCTTC.

The chain uses TRBV2 and TRBJ2-1; D is uncertain. The CDR3 covers 13 residues. The V gene's germline CDR1 is SNHLY and CDR2 FYNNEI. Trimming cost V 4 bases and J 7 bases, with 11 bases left between them. CDR3 in DNA: TGTGCCAGCAGTGCCTGGAGTAGGAATGAGCAGTTCTTC. Its translation: CASSAWSRNEQFF.

The CDR3 region is CAWSVLAAGYEQYF. The CDR3 DNA follows: TGTGCCTGGAGTGTTCTAGCGGCGGGATACGAGCAGTACTTC. The rearrangement links TRBV30 to TRBJ2-7; 7 bases align to TRBD2. J lost 4 bases, V lost 0 bases, and 6 bases had no gene match. Germline-derived CDR1 and CDR2 are GTSNPN and SVGIG (reference sequence). This CDR3 has 14 residues.

The chain has TRBV7-3 and TRBJ2-1; D perhaps matches TRBD1 (6 bases). V was pared by 5 bases and J by 7 bases, with 18 bases between. This CDR3 region has 15 residues. The germline V gene encodes CDR1 SGHTA and CDR2 FQGTGA. CDR3 sequence reads: CASSRDRMGENEQFF. The CDR3 bases are TGTGCCAGCAGCAGAGACAGGATGGGGGAAAATGAGCAGTTCTTC. The full variable domain, with the rest looked up from reference TRBV7-3 and TRBJ2-1, is GAGVSQTPSNKVTEKGKYVELRCDPISGHTALYWYRQSLGQGPEFLIYFQGTGAADDSGLPNDRFFAVRPEGSVSTLKIQRTERGDSAVYLCASSRDRMGENEQFFGPGTRLTVL.

V gene TRBV11-3 combines with J gene TRBJ2-1, with a weak D call TRBD2 (5 bases). There are 14 residues in the CDR3. The ends were cut back, 3 bases at V and 5 bases at J, with 11 bases in the middle. CDR1 and CDR2 (germline): SGHNT, YENEEA. The CDR3 DNA follows: TGTGCCAGCAGCTTCGGGGTCTTAGACAATGAGCAGTTCTTC. It translates to CASSFGVLDNEQFF.

The chain couples TRBV5-4 to TRBJ2-5; D is unresolved. The CDR3 consists of 11 residues. The germline CDR1 and CDR2 sequences are SGHNT and YYREEE (reference sequence). Trimming cost V 6 bases and J 3 bases, with 6 bases left between them. The CDR3 protein is CASTQEETQYF. CDR3 in DNA: TGTGCCAGCACGCAGGAAGAGACCCAGTACTTC.

The chain combines TRBV10-3 with TRBJ2-7; perhaps TRBD2 as D (6 bases). V was shortened by 8 bases and J by 6 bases, with 11 bases between the two germline ends. Germline CDR1 ENHRY, CDR2 SYGVKD. This CDR3 region has 11 residues. This chain's CDR3 is CAIGAGGEQYF. Written as DNA, the CDR3 is TGTGCCATCGGGGCCGGGGGCGAGCAGTACTTC.

This sequence joins TRBV27 and TRBJ1-2; D call uncertain. The CDR3 extends over 14 amino acids. The V end was cut by 3 bases, the J end by 0 bases, with 8 bases between. Germline V CDR1 and CDR2: MNHEY, SMNVEV (reference sequence). The CDR3 DNA reads as TGTGCCAGCAGTTTCGGGGTAGCTAACTATGGCTACACCTTC. Translation: CASSFGVANYGYTF.

The V gene is TRBV2, the J gene TRBJ2-3; TRBD2 matches 10 bases. V was clipped by 10 bases and J by 6 bases; unmatched bases: 13. CDR1 and CDR2 from the germline V gene are SNHLY and FYNNEI. The CDR3 spans 15 residues. The CDR3 here is CAILAGVRHSDTQYF. As DNA, the CDR3 is TGTGCCATTCTAGCGGGAGTCCGTCACTCGGATACGCAGTATTTT.

Here the CDR3 DNA reads TGCGCCAGCAGCTTGGAACCACAGGGAACTGAAGCTTTCTTT. Encoded protein: CASSLEPQGTEAFF. The chain uses TRBV5-1 and TRBJ1-1, with TRBD1 as a possible D gene (6 bases). CDR1 is SGHRS and CDR2 is YFSETQ in the germline V gene. The CDR3 loop spans 14 amino acids. V was trimmed by 0 bases and J by 5 bases, leaving 11 bases between them.

CDR3: CASSITGVSIPYNEQFF. CDR3 nucleotide sequence: TGTGCCAGTAGTATAACGGGAGTAAGCATCCCCTACAATGAGCAGTTCTTC. The V and J genes are TRBV19 and TRBJ2-1, with D possibly being TRBD2 (6 bases). Germline lookup yields CDR1 LNHDA and CDR2 SQIVND (reference sequence). This CDR3 is built from 17 residues. V lost 2 bases to trimming and J lost 2 bases, with 16 bases between them.

Here the CDR3 DNA reads TGCGCCAGCAGCTTAGCAGGGGACACCGGGGAGCTGTTTTTT. Translating gives CASSLAGDTGELFF. V and J are TRBV5-1 and TRBJ2-2; a weak D match, TRBD1 (6 bases). Trimming left V 2 bases short and J 3 bases short, with 8 bases between. Germline V gene data show CDR1 as SGHRS and CDR2 as YFSETQ. This CDR3 contains 14 residues. Based on the CDR3 plus reference TRBV5-1 and TRBJ2-2, the full variable domain is KAGVTQTPRYLIKTRGQQVTLSCSPISGHRSVSWYQQTPGQGLQFLFEYFSETQRNKGNFPGRFSGRQFSNSRSEMNVSTLELGDSALYLCASSLAGDTGELFFGEGSRLTVL.

The rearrangement uses TRBV19 and TRBJ2-3, with 8 nucleotides matching TRBD2. Germline lookup yields CDR1 LNHDA and CDR2 SQIVND (reference sequence). The CDR3 has 13 amino acids. J gave up 6 bases and V 1 base, and 0 bases lay outside the gene matches. The CDR3 bases are TGTGCCAGTAGTATAGGGACTAGCGATACGCAGTATTTT. It codes for CASSIGTSDTQYF.

The chain couples TRBV10-3 to TRBJ2-7, with 9 positions matching TRBD1. The germline V gene encodes CDR1 ENHRY and CDR2 SYGVKD. The CDR3 totals 15 residues. J was trimmed by 3 bases and V by 5 bases; bases with no gene match: 8. The chain's CDR3 is CAISSGTGYLYEQYF. The CDR3 DNA follows: TGTGCCATCAGTTCCGGGACAGGGTACCTCTACGAGCAGTACTTC.

The chain joins TRBV15 to TRBJ2-7; 10 nucleotides align to TRBD1. The CDR3 extends over 15 amino acids. The V and J ends lost 9 bases and 5 bases, in that order; junction bases with no gene match: 13. From germline, CDR1 is LNHNV and CDR2 YYDKDF (reference sequence). The CDR3 region is CATNHPGTGVDEQYF. For the CDR3, the DNA is TGTGCCACGAATCACCCGGGGACAGGGGTCGACGAGCAGTACTTC.

The rearrangement joins TRBV11-3 to TRBJ2-5, with D possibly matching TRBD2 (6 bases). The V gene's germline CDR1 is SGHNT and CDR2 YENEEA. The CDR3 has 15 residues. Between the trimmed V and J ends, which lost 1 base and 4 bases, there was a span of 13 bases. In DNA form, the CDR3 reads TGTGCCAGCAGCTTAGGGGGGGATGTGATAGAGACCCAGTACTTC. It codes for CASSLGGDVIETQYF. Combining the CDR3 with reference TRBV11-3 and TRBJ2-5 gives the whole variable domain EAGVVQSPRYKIIEKKQPVAFWCNPISGHNTLYWYLQNLGQGPELLIRYENEEAVDDSQLPKDRFSAERLKGVDSTLKIQPAELGDSAVYLCASSLGGDVIETQYFGPGTRLLVL.

This chain connects TRBV2 to TRBJ2-7, with D possibly being TRBD2 (6 bases). Trimming left V 5 bases short and J 7 bases short, with 12 bases between. Germline loops: CDR1 SNHLY, CDR2 FYNNEI. This CDR3 comprises 12 residues. The CDR3 region is CASSPSGREQYF. The CDR3 DNA follows: TGTGCCAGCAGTCCCTCAGGGAGGGAGCAGTACTTC.

This rearrangement joins TRBV2 to TRBJ2-7; D is unresolved. The germline V and J ends were trimmed by 8 bases and 2 bases, with 10 bases remaining between them. Germline loops: CDR1 SNHLY, CDR2 FYNNEI. The CDR3 has 12 residues. The CDR3 DNA follows: TGTGCCAGCGCGGCTGATCCCTACGAGCAGTACTTC. It yields the protein CASAADPYEQYF. Full variable domain (remainder filled in from reference TRBV2 and TRBJ2-7): EPEVTQTPSHQVTQMGQEVILRCVPISNHLYFYWYRQILGQKVEFLVSFYNNEISEKSEIFDDQFSVERPDGSNFTLKIRSTKLEDSAMYFCASAADPYEQYFGPGTRLTVT.

This chain links TRBV5-6 with TRBJ2-5, with 11 bases lining up with TRBD2. V was clipped by 5 bases and J by 4 bases; unmatched bases: 4. This CDR3 is built from 14 residues. Germline lookup yields CDR1 SGHDT and CDR2 YYEEEE. The CDR3 sequence: CASSRLAGGETQYF. The CDR3 DNA is TGTGCCAGCAGTCGTCTAGCGGGAGGAGAGACCCAGTACTTC.

V is TRBV29-1 and J is TRBJ2-7, with TRBD2 identical over 7 bases. The CDR3 has 14 residues. Trimming cost V 6 bases and J 3 bases; bases outside gene matches: 11. Germline V gene lookup returns CDR1 SQVTM and CDR2 ANQGSEA. The CDR3: CSVTHPGGGYEQYF. The CDR3 bases are TGCAGCGTGACACACCCGGGCGGGGGCTACGAGCAGTACTTC.

CDR3 region: CASSPPLDEETQYF. The CDR3 DNA is TGTGCCAGCAGCCCCCCTCTAGACGAAGAGACCCAGTACTTC. The J gene is TRBJ2-5, the V gene TRBV4-2; unclear D gene. CDR3 size: 14 residues. Germline assignment: CDR1 LGHNA and CDR2 YNFKEQ. V dropped 4 bases and J dropped 3 bases, with 12 bases sitting between them.

The rearrangement uses TRBV20-1 and TRBJ2-7, with D unclear. Germline CDR1 DFQATT, CDR2 SNEGSKA (reference sequence). The V end lost 4 bases, the J end lost 4 bases, and 8 bases lay between the germline ends. The CDR3 extends over 11 amino acids. As DNA, the CDR3 is TGCAGTGCTAAGGCAGGTTACGAGCAGTACTTC. It codes for CSAKAGYEQYF.

This chain uses TRBV6-5 with TRBJ1-1, with unresolved D. The V gene lost 3 bases and the J gene lost 6 bases, with 11 bases spanning the gap. The length of the CDR3 is 13 residues. CDR1 is MNHEY and CDR2 is SVGAGI in the germline V gene. In DNA form, the CDR3 reads TGTGCCAGCAGTTATACGGGGTTCGCTGAAGCTTTCTTT. This gives the protein CASSYTGFAEAFF.

The chain is built from TRBV28 and TRBJ2-7; TRBD2 agrees at 10 bases. V lost 5 bases to trimming and J lost 0 bases; unmatched junction nucleotides: 4. Germline V gene sequence: CDR1 MDHEN, CDR2 SYDVKM. The CDR3 loop spans 15 amino acids. The CDR3 loop is CASSTSSGSSYEQYF. CDR3 DNA sequence: TGTGCCAGCAGTACCTCTAGCGGGAGCTCCTACGAGCAGTACTTC.